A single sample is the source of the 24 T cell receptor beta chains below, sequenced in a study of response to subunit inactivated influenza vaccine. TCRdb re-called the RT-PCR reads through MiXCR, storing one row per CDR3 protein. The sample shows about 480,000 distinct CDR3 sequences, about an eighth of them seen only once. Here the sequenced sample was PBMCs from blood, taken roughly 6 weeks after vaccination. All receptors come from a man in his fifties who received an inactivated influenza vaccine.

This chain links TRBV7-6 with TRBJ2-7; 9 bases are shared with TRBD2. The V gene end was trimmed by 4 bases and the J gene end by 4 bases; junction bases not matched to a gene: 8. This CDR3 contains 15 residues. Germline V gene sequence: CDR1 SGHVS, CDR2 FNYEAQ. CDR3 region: CASSSIAGEGYEQYF. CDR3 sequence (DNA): TGTGCCAGCAGCTCTATAGCGGGAGAGGGATACGAGCAGTACTTC.

The CDR3 bases are TGCGCCAGCAGCTGCGATTTACTGACTAGCACAGATACGCAGTATTTT. Translation gives CASSCDLLTSTDTQYF. The chain is built from TRBV5-1 and TRBJ2-3; D uncertain. V was cut by 3 bases and J by 0 bases, with 14 bases left in between. The CDR3 totals 16 residues. CDR1 SGHRS and CDR2 YFSETQ come from the germline V gene.

CDR3: CASSLGGSHQPQHF. The CDR3 coding sequence is TGTGCCAGCAGCTTGGGGGGGAGCCACCAGCCCCAGCATTTT. The chain couples TRBV5-6 to TRBJ1-5; tentative D call: TRBD1 (5 bases). The CDR3 spans 14 residues. V lost 0 bases to trimming and J lost 7 bases, with 11 bases between them. Germline assignment: CDR1 SGHDT and CDR2 YYEEEE.

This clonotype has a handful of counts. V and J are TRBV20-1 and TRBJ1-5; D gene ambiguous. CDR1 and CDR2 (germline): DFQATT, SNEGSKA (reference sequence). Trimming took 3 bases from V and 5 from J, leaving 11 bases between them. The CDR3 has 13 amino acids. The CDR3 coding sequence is TGCAGTGCTAGGGAGGTAGAGTATCAGCCCCAGCATTTT. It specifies CSAREVEYQPQHF.

The CDR3 DNA reads TGTGCCAGCAGTTTAAAGGACAGGGGGACCCAGTACTTC. As protein: CASSLKDRGTQYF. This chain uses TRBV12-3 or TRBV12-4 with TRBJ2-5; 9 positions match TRBD1. The length of the CDR3 is 13 residues. The V segment lost 2 bases and the J segment 7 bases; nucleotides outside the gene matches: 2.

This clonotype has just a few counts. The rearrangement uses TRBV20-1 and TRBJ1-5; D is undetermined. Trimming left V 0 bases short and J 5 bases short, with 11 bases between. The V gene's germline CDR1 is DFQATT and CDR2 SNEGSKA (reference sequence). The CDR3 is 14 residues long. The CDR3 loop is CSARDRQVHQPQHF. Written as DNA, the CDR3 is TGCAGTGCTAGAGATAGGCAGGTTCATCAGCCCCAGCATTTT.

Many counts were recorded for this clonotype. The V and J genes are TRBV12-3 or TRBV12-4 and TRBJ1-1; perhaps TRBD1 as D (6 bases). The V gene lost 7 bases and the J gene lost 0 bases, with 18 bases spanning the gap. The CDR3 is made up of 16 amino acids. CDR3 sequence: CASTSLGTLMNTEAFF. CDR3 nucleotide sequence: TGTGCCAGCACCAGTTTAGGGACACTTATGAACACTGAAGCTTTCTTT.

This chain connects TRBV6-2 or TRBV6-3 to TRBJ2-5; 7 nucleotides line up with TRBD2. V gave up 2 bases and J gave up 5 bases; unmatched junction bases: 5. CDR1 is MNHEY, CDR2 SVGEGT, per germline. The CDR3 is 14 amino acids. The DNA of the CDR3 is TGTGCCAGCAGTTACGGGGGGGTTGAGGAGACCCAGTACTTC. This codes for CASSYGGVEETQYF.

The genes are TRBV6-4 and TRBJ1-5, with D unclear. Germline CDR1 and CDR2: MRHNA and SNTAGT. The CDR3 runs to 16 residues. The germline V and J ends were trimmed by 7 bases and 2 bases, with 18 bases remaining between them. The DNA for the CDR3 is TGTGCCAGCATCCGACGACTAAGCCACGGCAATCAGCCCCAGCATTTT. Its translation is CASIRRLSHGNQPQHF.

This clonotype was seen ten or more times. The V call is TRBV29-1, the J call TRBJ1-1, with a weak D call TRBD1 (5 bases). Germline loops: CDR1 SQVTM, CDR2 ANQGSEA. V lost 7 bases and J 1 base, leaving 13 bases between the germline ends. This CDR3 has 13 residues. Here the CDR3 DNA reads TGCAGCGCACTGGGGGGGGAGAACACTGAAGCTTTCTTT. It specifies CSALGGENTEAFF.

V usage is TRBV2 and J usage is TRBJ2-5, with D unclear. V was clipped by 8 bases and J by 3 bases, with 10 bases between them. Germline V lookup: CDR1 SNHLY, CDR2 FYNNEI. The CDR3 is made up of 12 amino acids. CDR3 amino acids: CASSGGEETQYF. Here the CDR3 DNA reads TGTGCCAGCTCGGGCGGTGAAGAGACCCAGTACTTC.

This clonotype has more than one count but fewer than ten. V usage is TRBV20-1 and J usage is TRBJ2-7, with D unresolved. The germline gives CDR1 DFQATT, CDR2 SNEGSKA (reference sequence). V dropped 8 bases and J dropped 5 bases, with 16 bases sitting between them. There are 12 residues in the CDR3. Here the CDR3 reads CSLGLWRDEQYF. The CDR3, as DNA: TGCAGTCTGGGCCTTTGGCGCGACGAGCAGTACTTC.

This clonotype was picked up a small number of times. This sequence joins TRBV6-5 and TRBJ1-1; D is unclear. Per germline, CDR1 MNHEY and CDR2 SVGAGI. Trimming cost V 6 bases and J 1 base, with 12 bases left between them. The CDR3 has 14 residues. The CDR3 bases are TGTGCCAGCAGACTCGGTGGGGAGAACACTGAAGCTTTCTTT. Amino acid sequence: CASRLGGENTEAFF.

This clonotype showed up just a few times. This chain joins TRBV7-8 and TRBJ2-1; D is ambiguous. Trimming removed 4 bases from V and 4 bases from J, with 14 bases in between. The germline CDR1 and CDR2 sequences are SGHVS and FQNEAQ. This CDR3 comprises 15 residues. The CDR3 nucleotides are TGTGCCAGCAGCTCCGTAACCCGAATATACAATGAGCAGTTCTTC. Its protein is CASSSVTRIYNEQFF.

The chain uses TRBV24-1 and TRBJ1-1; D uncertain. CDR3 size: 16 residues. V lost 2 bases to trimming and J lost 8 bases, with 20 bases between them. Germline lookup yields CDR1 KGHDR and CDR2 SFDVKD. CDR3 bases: TGTGCCACCAGTGATTCACTTCGGCGGAGAGAGAACGAAGCTTTCTTT. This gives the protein CATSDSLRRRENEAFF.

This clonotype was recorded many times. The CDR3 reads CASNNGFGSEAFF. CDR3 bases: TGTGCCAGCAACAACGGATTTGGTAGTGAAGCTTTCTTT. The V call is TRBV6-1, the J call TRBJ1-1, with no clear D. V shed 7 bases and J shed 7 bases, with 16 bases lying between them. Germline V lookup: CDR1 MNHNS, CDR2 SASEGT. This CDR3 contains 13 residues.

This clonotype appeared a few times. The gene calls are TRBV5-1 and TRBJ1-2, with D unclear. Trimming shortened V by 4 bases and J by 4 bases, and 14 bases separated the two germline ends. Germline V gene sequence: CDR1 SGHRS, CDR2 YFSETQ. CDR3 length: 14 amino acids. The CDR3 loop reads CASSPSSFGYGYTF. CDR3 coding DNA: TGCGCCAGCAGCCCCTCCTCCTTTGGCTATGGCTACACCTTC.

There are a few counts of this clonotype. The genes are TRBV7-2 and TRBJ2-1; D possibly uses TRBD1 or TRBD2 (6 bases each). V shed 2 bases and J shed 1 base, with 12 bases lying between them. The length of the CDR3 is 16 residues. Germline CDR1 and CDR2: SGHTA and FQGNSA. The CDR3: CASSLISGASYNEQFF. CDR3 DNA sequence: TGTGCCAGCAGCTTAATATCGGGGGCGTCCTACAATGAGCAGTTCTTC.

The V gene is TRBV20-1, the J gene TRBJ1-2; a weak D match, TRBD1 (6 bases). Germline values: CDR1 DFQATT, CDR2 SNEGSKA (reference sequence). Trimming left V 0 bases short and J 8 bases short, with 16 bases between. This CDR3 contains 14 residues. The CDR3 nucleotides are TGCAGTGCTAGAGATACGTGGGGGGCGGGAGGCTACACCTTC. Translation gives CSARDTWGAGGYTF.

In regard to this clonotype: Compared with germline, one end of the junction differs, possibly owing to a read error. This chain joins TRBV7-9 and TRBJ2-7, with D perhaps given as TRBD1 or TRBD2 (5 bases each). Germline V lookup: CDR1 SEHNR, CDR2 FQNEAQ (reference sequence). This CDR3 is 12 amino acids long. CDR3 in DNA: TGTGCCAGCAGCCAGGGACCAACGAAGGCTGTCTTC. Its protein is CASSQGPTKAVF.

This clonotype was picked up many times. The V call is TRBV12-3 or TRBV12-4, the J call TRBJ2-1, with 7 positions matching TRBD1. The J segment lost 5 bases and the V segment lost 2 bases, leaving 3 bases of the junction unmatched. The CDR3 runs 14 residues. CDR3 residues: CASSLPTGHNEQFF. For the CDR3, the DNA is TGTGCCAGCAGTTTACCGACAGGGCACAATGAGCAGTTCTTC.

The CDR3 DNA reads TGTGCCAGCAGCTTAGCGCTGGGCCTAAATGAGCAGTTCTTC. It codes for CASSLALGLNEQFF. The rearrangement joins TRBV7-2 to TRBJ2-1; no clear D. Per germline, CDR1 SGHTA and CDR2 FQGNSA. The CDR3 runs 14 residues. The ends were cut back, 0 bases at V and 7 bases at J, with 10 bases in the middle.

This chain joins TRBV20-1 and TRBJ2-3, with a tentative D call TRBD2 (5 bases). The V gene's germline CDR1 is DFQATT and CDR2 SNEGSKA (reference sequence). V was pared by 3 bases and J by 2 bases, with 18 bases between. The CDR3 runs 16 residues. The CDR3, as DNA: TGCAGTGCTAGTGACCGGAGGTTGGACCCCACAGATACGCAGTATTTT. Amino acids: CSASDRRLDPTDTQYF.

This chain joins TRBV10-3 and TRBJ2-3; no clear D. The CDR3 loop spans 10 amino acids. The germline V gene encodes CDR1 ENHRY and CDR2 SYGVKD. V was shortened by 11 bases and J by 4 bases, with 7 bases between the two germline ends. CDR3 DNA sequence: TGTGCCCCTACACCAGATACGCAGTATTTT. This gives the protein CAPTPDTQYF.